These 27 T cell receptor beta chains originate from one sample sequenced in a study of T cell repertoires in cytomegalovirus infection. MiXCR, run by TCRdb on the reads, gives a single entry per CDR3 protein. The profile covers more than 350,000 distinct CDR3 sequences, with 25% to 40% appearing a single time and about an eighth taken by the ten largest. Specimen: PBMCs. These receptors were obtained from a human donor in good health (CMV status not recorded). Some clones in this sample may be carry-over from other donors' samples.

This clonotype was seen only a few times. The chain combines TRBV5-1 with TRBJ2-7; the D is unclear. The CDR3 is 15 residues long. Germline V gene sequence: CDR1 SGHRS, CDR2 YFSETQ. V was clipped by 0 bases and J by 6 bases, with 16 bases between them. CDR3 bases: TGCGCCAGCAGCTTGGACAGTCTAATCCTACGCGAGCAGTACTTC. Protein: CASSLDSLILREQYF. Full variable domain (remainder filled in from reference TRBV5-1 and TRBJ2-7): KAGVTQTPRYLIKTRGQQVTLSCSPISGHRSVSWYQQTPGQGLQFLFEYFSETQRNKGNFPGRFSGRQFSNSRSEMNVSTLELGDSALYLCASSLDSLILREQYFGPGTRLTVT.

The genes are TRBV20-1 and TRBJ2-1; a possible D gene is TRBD1 (5 bases). Trimming left V 2 bases short and J 12 bases short, with 11 bases between. The CDR3 has 11 amino acids. Per the germline V gene, CDR1 is DFQATT and CDR2 is SNEGSKA (reference sequence). The CDR3 DNA sequence: TGCAGTGCTAGAAGGGGCGCAGGGCAGTTCTTC. Protein sequence: CSARRGAGQFF.

The chain carries TRBV6-4 and TRBJ2-1, with 11 positions matching TRBD2. Germline V gene sequence: CDR1 MRHNA, CDR2 SNTAGT. V lost 5 bases to trimming and J lost 7 bases; unmatched junction nucleotides: 13. This CDR3 comprises 17 residues. The CDR3 is CASSPEPSGGSRNEQFF. DNA of the CDR3: TGTGCCAGCAGTCCCGAACCTAGCGGGGGGTCAAGAAATGAGCAGTTCTTC.

The sample holds a few counts of this clonotype. V is TRBV12-3 or TRBV12-4 and J is TRBJ2-3, with D unresolved. CDR3 length: 14 residues. Trimming took 6 bases from V and 4 from J, leaving 14 bases between them. The CDR3 loop is CASSFLGRSDTQYF. Written as DNA, the CDR3 is TGTGCCAGCAGCTTCTTGGGTCGTTCAGATACGCAGTATTTT.

V and J are TRBV20-1 and TRBJ1-2; D unclear. The CDR3 extends over 12 amino acids. V lost 3 bases and J lost 8, with 13 bases in between. CDR1 and CDR2 from the germline V gene are DFQATT and SNEGSKA (reference sequence). The CDR3 DNA reads TGCAGTGCTAGCTCCGTGACACGAGGCTACACCTTC. It translates to CSASSVTRGYTF.

This clonotype was seen many times. V and J are TRBV7-2 and TRBJ1-2, with no clear D. CDR3 length equals 14 residues. The germline V and J ends were trimmed by 0 bases and 6 bases, with 11 bases remaining between them. The germline V gene encodes CDR1 SGHTA and CDR2 FQGNSA. Here the CDR3 reads CASSLARGTDGYTF. The CDR3 nucleotides read TGTGCCAGCAGCTTAGCGCGAGGAACGGATGGCTACACCTTC.

This clonotype was recorded at least ten times. The chain couples TRBV11-2 to TRBJ1-2; 10 bases are a match to TRBD1. The germline V gene encodes CDR1 SGHAT and CDR2 FQNNGV. This CDR3 contains 18 residues. Trimming took 5 bases from V and 2 from J; bases not matched to a gene: 14. The DNA of the CDR3 is TGTGCCAGCAGCGACCAATTGACAGGGGGCTATACAAACTATGGCTACACCTTC. Amino acid sequence: CASSDQLTGGYTNYGYTF.

The rearrangement uses TRBV7-4 and TRBJ1-2; D is perhaps TRBD1 (6 bases). V lost 5 bases, J lost 6 bases, and 25 bases lay in between. Germline V gives CDR1 SGHVT, CDR2 SQSDAQ. The CDR3 length is 17 residues. In DNA form, the CDR3 reads TGTGCCAGCAGCCTACCTGAAACAGGGTATTCTTTTGATGGCTACACCTTC. Translating it yields CASSLPETGYSFDGYTF.

At least ten counts were recorded for this clonotype. In DNA, the CDR3 is TGTGCCAGCAGCTTAGCTAGCGGGGTCGCAGATACGCAGTATTTT. This gives the protein CASSLASGVADTQYF. This chain links TRBV7-6 with TRBJ2-3, with 8 positions matching TRBD2. V lost 0 bases to trimming and J lost 4 bases; unmatched junction nucleotides: 3. The CDR3 loop spans 15 amino acids. Germline-derived CDR1 and CDR2 are SGHVS and FNYEAQ.

This clonotype was observed at least ten times. The CDR3 sequence is CASSSHWEAFF. The CDR3 coding sequence is TGTGCCAGCAGCTCTCACTGGGAAGCTTTCTTT. The V and J genes are TRBV7-9 and TRBJ1-1; D remains unclear. Trimming pared 4 bases from V and 8 bases from J, leaving 8 bases between. CDR1 is SEHNR, CDR2 FQNEAQ, per germline (reference sequence). There are 11 residues in the CDR3. The full variable domain, rest sourced from reference TRBV7-9 and TRBJ1-1, is DTGVSQNPRHKITKRGQNVTFRCDPISEHNRLYWYRQTLGQGPEFLTYFQNEAQLEKSRLLSDRFSAERPKGSFSTLEIQRTEQGDSAMYLCASSSHWEAFFGQGTRLTVV.

This clonotype was found a few times. The CDR3 DNA reads as TGTGCCAGCAGCCACCGGACTAGCGGGCGCCAAGAGACCCAGTACTTC. It codes for CASSHRTSGRQETQYF. This chain joins TRBV11-2 and TRBJ2-5; 11 bases align to TRBD2. Per the germline V gene, CDR1 is SGHAT and CDR2 is FQNNGV. Trimming cost V 5 bases and J 1 base; bases outside gene matches: 6. The CDR3 has 16 residues.

V usage is TRBV24-1 and J usage is TRBJ1-2; weak D call: TRBD1 (6 bases). The germline CDR1 and CDR2 sequences are KGHDR and SFDVKD. The CDR3 is made up of 14 amino acids. The germline V and J ends were trimmed by 4 bases and 2 bases, with 10 bases remaining between them. The CDR3 sequence is CATSEPGQNYGYTF. The CDR3 region has the DNA TGTGCCACCAGTGAACCCGGACAGAACTATGGCTACACCTTC.

The rearrangement links TRBV4-1 to TRBJ2-7; 11 nucleotides align to TRBD2. The germline CDR1 and CDR2 sequences are MGHRA and YSYEKL. The CDR3 length is 17 residues. After removal of 4 bases from V and 2 bases from J, the junction contained 10 bases not matched to a gene. As DNA, the CDR3 is TGCGCCAGCAGCCCGACTGTACTAGCGGGGGCCCCCTACGAGCAGTACTTC. It codes for CASSPTVLAGAPYEQYF.

This clonotype has a handful of counts. The chain has TRBV28 and TRBJ2-1, with TRBD2 as a possible D gene (5 bases). The V and J ends lost 3 bases and 1 base respectively, with 10 bases between them. Germline V CDR1 and CDR2: MDHEN, SYDVKM. The length of the CDR3 is 15 residues. CDR3 in amino acids: CASSFGGRSYNEQFF. CDR3 coding DNA: TGTGCCAGCAGTTTTGGAGGAAGGTCCTACAATGAGCAGTTCTTC. Full variable domain (remainder filled in from reference TRBV28 and TRBJ2-1): DVKVTQSSRYLVKRTGEKVFLECVQDMDHENMFWYRQDPGLGLRLIYFSYDVKMKEKGDIPEGYSVSREKKERFSLILESASTNQTSMYLCASSFGGRSYNEQFFGPGTRLTVL.

This clonotype occurred a few times. The V call is TRBV19, the J call TRBJ1-5; weak D call: TRBD1 (6 bases). The CDR3 length is 17 residues. The germline V gene encodes CDR1 LNHDA and CDR2 SQIVND (reference sequence). V dropped 5 bases and J dropped 5 bases, with 22 bases sitting between them. CDR3 sequence reads: CASSSRTAGIRDQPQHF. DNA for the CDR3: TGTGCCAGTAGTTCAAGGACAGCTGGGATTCGCGATCAGCCCCAGCATTTT. Using reference TRBV19 and TRBJ1-5 for the parts outside the CDR3, the full variable domain is DGGITQSPKYLFRKEGQNVTLSCEQNLNHDAMYWYRQDPGQGLRLIYYSQIVNDFQKGDIAEGYSVSREKKESFPLTVTSAQKNPTAFYLCASSSRTAGIRDQPQHFGDGTRLSIL.

V is TRBV29-1 and J is TRBJ2-1; TRBD2 matches 10 bases. Germline CDR1 SQVTM, CDR2 ANQGSEA. V gave up 4 bases and J gave up 4 bases; unmatched junction bases: 7. The CDR3 covers 15 residues. CDR3 bases: TGCAGCGTTGTTCCTCTAGCGGGGGATTACAATGAGCAGTTCTTC. It yields the protein CSVVPLAGDYNEQFF.

This clonotype was seen more than once but under ten times. The chain employs TRBV6-2 or TRBV6-3 and TRBJ1-5, with D maybe TRBD1 (5 bases). This CDR3 has 13 residues. Germline-derived CDR1 and CDR2 are MNHEY and SVGEGT. The CDR3 region is CAAHRDPNQPQHF. CDR3 DNA: TGTGCGGCCCACCGGGACCCTAATCAGCCCCAGCATTTT.

This clonotype was seen repeatedly, ten times or more. V usage is TRBV7-2 and J usage is TRBJ1-2, with 9 bases fitting TRBD1. Germline lookup yields CDR1 SGHTA and CDR2 FQGNSA. There are 15 residues in the CDR3. V was pared by 1 base and J by 4 bases, with 4 bases of the junction left unmatched. The CDR3 loop is CASSLGGQGPYGYTF. As DNA, the CDR3 is TGTGCCAGCAGCTTAGGGGGACAGGGACCCTATGGCTACACCTTC.

The CDR3 coding sequence is TGTGCCAGCATCCCCAGTGCCACCGGGGAGCTGTTTTTT. This translates into CASIPSATGELFF. This chain links TRBV6-6 with TRBJ2-2; unclear D gene. Deletions cut 7 bases from V and 4 bases from J, with 10 bases between. The CDR3 covers 13 residues. The germline V gene has CDR1 MNHNY and CDR2 SVGAGI (reference sequence).

In this sample, this clonotype turned up a few times. The chain uses TRBV5-5 and TRBJ2-5, with 12 bases identical to TRBD1. Germline V gene sequence: CDR1 SGHKS, CDR2 YYEKEE (reference sequence). The V and J ends lost 0 bases and 4 bases, in that order; junction bases with no gene match: 7. This CDR3 has 17 amino acids. CDR3 coding DNA: TGTGCCAGCAGCTTGGGGGACAGGGGGCTGATAGGAGAGACCCAGTACTTC. It translates to CASSLGDRGLIGETQYF. Variable domain in full (rest from reference TRBV5-5 and TRBJ2-5): DAGVTQSPTHLIKTRGQQVTLRCSPISGHKSVSWYQQVLGQGPQFIFQYYEKEERGRGNFPDRFSARQFPNYSSELNVNALLLGDSALYLCASSLGDRGLIGETQYFGPGTRLLVL.

The chain recombines TRBV19 with TRBJ2-1, with TRBD2 matching 15 bases. V gave up 3 bases and J gave up 2 bases; unmatched junction bases: 2. This CDR3 has 17 residues. Germline V gives CDR1 LNHDA, CDR2 SQIVND (reference sequence). CDR3 loop: CASSMGLAGGPYNEQFF. As DNA, the CDR3 is TGTGCCAGTAGTATGGGACTAGCGGGGGGCCCCTACAATGAGCAGTTCTTC.

On this clonotype itself: A much more abundant neighbour one base away suggests this may be a read error. The chain links TRBV7-2 to TRBJ1-5, with 7 bases aligning to TRBD1. Germline values: CDR1 SGHTA, CDR2 FQGNSA. V shed 7 bases and J 2 bases; nucleotides not matched to a gene: 8. This CDR3 region has 15 residues. The CDR3 coding sequence is TGTGCCAGCATCCAGACAGGGACGGGCAATCAGCCCCAGCATTTT. It specifies CASIQTGTGNQPQHF.

This clonotype was seen only a few times. The chain has TRBV4-1 and TRBJ2-7, with 8 positions matching TRBD1. The length of the CDR3 is 16 residues. The germline gives CDR1 MGHRA, CDR2 YSYEKL. With V trimmed by 0 bases and J by 7 bases, 11 bases remained unmatched. DNA of the CDR3: TGCGCCAGCAGCCAAGAGGTTGCAGGGGGCGCGGGGGAGCAGTACTTC. Its translation: CASSQEVAGGAGEQYF.

This clonotype was counted a single time. V and J are TRBV25-1 and TRBJ2-3; 12 bases are shared with TRBD2. Germline V gene sequence: CDR1 MGHDK, CDR2 SYGVNS. This CDR3 spans 16 amino acids. Trimming removed 3 bases from V and 6 bases from J; junction bases left unmatched: 7. The CDR3 DNA reads TGTGCCAGCAGTGAGACTAGCGGGGGTTTCTCGGATACGCAGTATTTT. Translated: CASSETSGGFSDTQYF.

This chain connects TRBV11-2 to TRBJ1-2; D is perhaps TRBD1 (6 bases). The V end lost 4 bases, the J end lost 3 bases, and 12 bases lay between the germline ends. The CDR3 length is 14 residues. CDR1 and CDR2 from the germline V gene are SGHAT and FQNNGV. This CDR3 reads CASSSSQGYYGYTF. CDR3 coding DNA: TGTGCCAGCAGCTCGAGTCAGGGGTACTATGGCTACACCTTC.

In DNA, the CDR3 is TGTGCCAGCAGCTTCGGGGGGCTTGGTGAAGCTTTCTTT. Translated: CASSFGGLGEAFF. This sequence joins TRBV7-2 and TRBJ1-1, with D perhaps matching TRBD1 (6 bases). Germline CDR1 SGHTA, CDR2 FQGNSA. Trimming removed 3 bases from V and 7 bases from J, with 12 bases in between. The CDR3 consists of 13 residues.

The chain uses TRBV7-4 and TRBJ1-1, with D hard to call. Germline V gives CDR1 SGHVT, CDR2 SQSDAQ. Trimming took off 4 bases at V and 8 bases at J, with 14 bases between the two ends. This CDR3 has 13 residues. The CDR3 sequence is CASSYRESREAFF. Here the CDR3 DNA reads TGTGCCAGCAGCTACCGGGAGAGTAGAGAAGCTTTCTTT.